The clone carrying this TCR beta chain has a single count. The same CDR3 arises from other DNA sequences in this sample as well. These data originate in a study of control samples from healthy donors and cancer patients. The V gene lost 2 bases and the J gene lost 0 bases, with 1 base spanning the gap. Germline CDR1 reads KGHSH; CDR2 reads LQKENI. This CDR3 contains 12 residues. Measured with immunoSEQ multiplex PCR; TCRdb has only the in-frame clones, and not every one. The sample holds some 57,000 clones; roughly 94% are singletons and the top ten take about 2.4%. This TCR came from a young man in good health. V and J are TRBV18 and TRBJ1-1; D not resolved. Sequencing was done on a sample of blood. The CDR3 bases are TGTGCCAGCTCACCAATGAACACTGAAGCTTTCTTT. Protein sequence: CASSPMNTEAFF.